The 3 T cell receptor beta chains listed next were all sequenced from one sample in a study of beta chain features in type 1 diabetes. Study conclusions and caveats: The study found moderately but significantly shorter TCRB CDR3s in all four CD4+ subsets of Type 1 diabetes patients.

As every portion of the isolated RNA was reverse transcribed, the sequencing read expressed TCRB transcripts. Assay used: immunoSEQ multiplex PCR; TCRdb lists only in-frame clones, some missing. The sample shows about 740,000 clones, around an eighth of them seen only once. Their antigens are not known. Specimen: naive CD4+ T cells from blood. The receptors come from a man aged 18 to 35 with type 1 diabetes.

This clone was seen more than once but under ten times. Other DNA sequences within the sample encode an identical CDR3. The V gene is TRBV9, the J gene TRBJ2-5, with D maybe TRBD2 (6 bases). V dropped 0 bases and J dropped 5 bases, with 11 bases sitting between them. The CDR3 is made up of 14 amino acids. Germline assignment: CDR1 SGDLS and CDR2 YYNGEE. The CDR3 DNA reads as TGTGCCAGCAGCGTAGAAGGCGGGGTCGAGACCCAGTACTTC. Protein product: CASSVEGGVETQYF.

The rearrangement links TRBV6-5 to TRBJ2-7, with a weak D call TRBD1 (6 bases). The V end was cut by 6 bases, the J end by 6 bases, with 12 bases between. The CDR3 is 12 residues long. From germline, CDR1 is MNHEY and CDR2 SVGAGI. In DNA, the CDR3 is TGTGCCAGCAGCTACAGGGAGTCCGAGCAGTACTTC. Protein sequence: CASSYRESEQYF.

J is TRBJ1-1 and V is TRBV7-9; the D is unclear. V was shortened by 5 bases and J by 0 bases, with 10 bases between the two germline ends. Germline CDR1 is SEHNR and CDR2 is FQNEAQ (reference sequence). This CDR3 is built from 14 residues. CDR3 loop: CASSTSPVNTEAFF. CDR3 DNA sequence: TGTGCCAGCAGCACATCGCCTGTGAACACTGAAGCTTTCTTT. The variable domain in full, with the rest retrieved from reference TRBV7-9 and TRBJ1-1, is DTGVSQNPRHKITKRGQNVTFRCDPISEHNRLYWYRQTLGQGPEFLTYFQNEAQLEKSRLLSDRFSAERPKGSFSTLEIQRTEQGDSAMYLCASSTSPVNTEAFFGQGTRLTVV.